The clone carrying this T cell receptor beta chain was seen many times. Its antigen is still unknown. One end of the junction does not line up with germline, which may come from a read error. Germline V gives CDR1 DFQATT, CDR2 SNEGSKA (reference sequence). This CDR3 comprises 13 residues. The study enrolled patients aged 18 to 65 with newly diagnosed hyperthyroidism of under 2 months' duration. The authors obtained PBMCs from over 7.5 ml of fresh peripheral blood. These data are taken from a study of T cells in Graves' hyperthyroidism and ophthalmopathy. Study-wide results and limits: Among thyroid clonotypes expanded above 0.001, most also appeared in blood. Ophthalmopathy, which appeared later, was predicted by the model a median approximately six months before onset.

RNA transcripts yielded amplified TCR beta CDR3 regions. Carried out on the TCR CDR3, a first-round RT-PCR used the HTBI primer set. TCRdb re-called the multiplex PCR reads with MiXCR, one entry per CDR3 protein. The table lists hundreds of thousands of distinct CDR3 sequences, less than 15% of them singletons. The source of this sequence is a woman aged 18-29 years with Graves' hyperthyroidism. V and J are TRBV20-1 and TRBJ1-1, with D possibly matching TRBD1 (5 bases). What was sequenced was blood. The CDR3 sequence: CSARGVFGTEAFF. CDR3 nucleotide sequence: TGCAGTGCCAGAGGGGTATTCGGCACTGAAGCTTTCTTT.